These 29 T cell receptor beta chains share one sample of origin, sequenced in a study of blood T cells in healthy people across ages. Through a sample-barcoded 5' primer and a J-beta primer mix, a second PCR was run for roughly 6 to 12 cycles. TCRdb re-called the 5' RACE reads through MiXCR, storing one row per CDR3 protein. In the table there are under 750,000 distinct CDR3 sequences, roughly 48% of which are singletons. Sequenced sample: blood. The source is an elderly man in good health.

This chain joins TRBV6-4 and TRBJ2-2; perhaps TRBD2 as D (6 bases). The CDR3 contains 14 residues. Germline CDR1 is MRHNA and CDR2 is SNTAGT. V was pared by 4 bases and J by 3 bases, with 9 bases between. CDR3 sequence reads: CASSAGGDTGELFF. The CDR3 DNA is TGTGCCAGCAGTGCTGGCGGGGACACCGGGGAGCTGTTTTTT.

This clonotype was recorded at least ten times. This may be a read error: a much more frequent sequence differs by one nucleotide. The rearrangement links TRBV6-5 to TRBJ2-7; D is perhaps TRBD1 (5 bases). The CDR3 runs to 15 residues. V was shortened by 0 bases and J by 1 base, with 10 bases between the two germline ends. Looked up from germline, CDR1 is MNHEY and CDR2 is SVGAGI. CDR3 in amino acids: CASSYSAGRSYEQYF. The CDR3 DNA reads as TGTGCCAGCAGTTACTCGGCAGGGCGGTCCTACGAGCAGTACTTC.

This clonotype was observed a few times. V is TRBV7-2 and J is TRBJ2-1; 10 bases fit TRBD2. The CDR3 covers 15 residues. V gave up 1 base and J gave up 9 bases; unmatched junction bases: 6. In germline, CDR1 is SGHTA, CDR2 FQGNSA. CDR3 protein: CASSLVRGLASEQFF. For the CDR3, the DNA is TGTGCCAGCAGCTTAGTCCGGGGACTAGCGAGTGAGCAGTTCTTC. Variable domain in full (rest from reference TRBV7-2 and TRBJ2-1): GAGVSQSPSNKVTEKGKDVELRCDPISGHTALYWYRQSLGQGLEFLIYFQGNSAPDKSGLPSDRFSAERTGGSVSTLTIQRTQQEDSAVYLCASSLVRGLASEQFFGPGTRLTVL.

This clonotype was counted only a few times. The genes are TRBV21-1 and TRBJ2-7; the DNA was not compared with TRBD1, the D call given in the table. TRBV21-1 is noted as a pseudogene. The length of the CDR3 is 16 residues. The CDR3 DNA sequence: TGTGCCAGCACACACCAGGGCTACCCACCAAGGGACGAGCAGTACTTC. This translates into CASTHQGYPPRDEQYF.

The chain combines TRBV29-1 with TRBJ1-2; TRBD1 matches 11 bases. The CDR3 spans 13 residues. The trim removed 7 bases at V and 8 bases at J, leaving 9 bases unmatched. From germline, CDR1 is SQVTM and CDR2 ANQGSEA. The CDR3 spells CSAGQGGIYGYTF. CDR3 nucleotide sequence: TGCAGCGCGGGACAGGGGGGGATCTACGGCTACACCTTC.

This chain links TRBV11-2 with TRBJ2-3, with a possible D match to TRBD2 (6 bases). Deletions cut 0 bases from V and 9 bases from J, with 16 bases between. CDR3 size: 15 residues. The germline V gene has CDR1 SGHAT and CDR2 FQNNGV. CDR3 amino acids: CASSLDSSLGRTQYF. DNA for the CDR3: TGTGCCAGCAGCTTAGATTCATCCCTAGGGAGGACGCAGTATTTT.

In this sample, this clonotype turned up once. The chain employs TRBV6-7 and TRBJ2-5, with D perhaps matching TRBD1 (6 bases). The J call may be incorrect, as the DNA end agrees better with TRBJ2-7. TRBV6-7 is an open reading frame, and its role is uncertain. CDR3 length equals 16 residues. The CDR3, as DNA: TGTGCCAGCAGTTACTCGACCCGGGACAACACCTACGAGCAGTACTTC. Protein sequence: CASSYSTRDNTYEQYF.

The rearrangement joins TRBV27 to TRBJ2-7; D tentatively fits TRBD1 or TRBD2 (5 bases each). This CDR3 contains 15 residues. With 0 bases removed from V and 2 bases from J, the gap between germline ends came to 11 bases. Germline V lookup: CDR1 MNHEY, CDR2 SMNVEV (reference sequence). The CDR3 DNA reads as TGTGCCAGCAGTTTATCGGGGACCCAGACCTACGAGCAGTACTTC. Translation gives CASSLSGTQTYEQYF.

This clonotype turned up a few times. This rearrangement joins TRBV9 to TRBJ2-1; possible D gene TRBD2, 7 bases. CDR3 length equals 13 residues. The germline V and J ends were trimmed by 4 bases and 9 bases, with 14 bases remaining between them. Germline-derived CDR1 and CDR2 are SGDLS and YYNGEE. The CDR3 sequence: CASSLGGAIEQFF. The CDR3 nucleotides are TGTGCCAGCAGCCTGGGGGGGGCTATTGAGCAGTTCTTC.

This clonotype was counted ten times or more. The gene calls are TRBV6-6 and TRBJ2-1, with 11 bases fitting TRBD2. The CDR3 covers 15 residues. J was trimmed by 6 bases and V by 6 bases; bases with no gene match: 7. CDR1 is MNHNY, CDR2 SVGAGI, per germline (reference sequence). DNA for the CDR3: TGTGCCAGCAGCGAACTAGCGGGAGACGTCAATGAGCAGTTCTTC. Translation: CASSELAGDVNEQFF.

The table lists this clonotype with many counts. The chain links TRBV6-6 to TRBJ2-1; D is possibly TRBD1 or TRBD2 (5 bases each). The ends were cut back, 0 bases at V and 0 bases at J, with 12 bases in the middle. The CDR3 runs 17 residues. Germline CDR1 MNHNY, CDR2 SVGAGI (reference sequence). The CDR3 loop is CASSYSKGRSSYNEQFF. CDR3 nucleotides: TGTGCCAGCAGTTACTCGAAGGGACGGAGCTCCTACAATGAGCAGTTCTTC.

The CDR3 loop is CASSLAPTRGTYEQYF. Here the CDR3 DNA reads TGTGCCAGCAGCTTAGCGCCGACTAGGGGGACCTACGAGCAGTACTTC. The chain couples TRBV7-8 to TRBJ2-7, with D perhaps given as TRBD1 or TRBD2 (6 bases each). Germline loops: CDR1 SGHVS, CDR2 FQNEAQ. Trimming pared 0 bases from V and 2 bases from J, leaving 14 bases between. The CDR3 has 16 residues. Full variable domain (rest looked up from reference TRBV7-8 and TRBJ2-7): GAGVSQSPRYKVAKRGQDVALRCDPISGHVSLFWYQQALGQGPEFLTYFQNEAQLDKSGLPSDRFFAERPEGSVSTLKIQRTQQEDSAVYLCASSLAPTRGTYEQYFGPGTRLTVT.

The chain joins TRBV27 to TRBJ1-4; no reliable D call. V was trimmed by 5 bases and J by 0 bases, leaving 7 bases between them. Germline V gene lookup returns CDR1 MNHEY and CDR2 SMNVEV (reference sequence). The CDR3 is made up of 14 amino acids. The CDR3 sequence: CASSISATNEKLFF. CDR3 DNA: TGTGCCAGCAGTATCAGTGCAACTAATGAAAAACTGTTTTTT.

Note on this clonotype: With a much larger clone just one base away, this may be a read error. The chain carries TRBV6-5 and TRBJ2-5; D perhaps matches TRBD1 (6 bases). V was cut by 4 bases and J by 12 bases, with 12 bases left in between. This CDR3 has 11 residues. Germline V lookup: CDR1 MNHEY, CDR2 SVGAGI. The chain's CDR3 is CASSFRGWEYF. The DNA for the CDR3 is TGTGCCAGCAGTTTTAGGGGGTGGGAGTACTTC.

The chain has TRBV12-3 or TRBV12-4 and TRBJ1-4, with D possibly being TRBD1 (5 bases). The V end was cut by 3 bases, the J end by 8 bases, with 13 bases between. This CDR3 is 14 amino acids long. The DNA of the CDR3 is TGTGCCAGCAGTTTGCGGGGAGAGGGGGAAAAACTGTTTTTT. Its translation is CASSLRGEGEKLFF.

A remark on this clonotype: Germline is not matched at one junction end, which may reflect a read error. CDR3 sequence: CASSLGRSYQETQYF. Here the CDR3 DNA reads TGTGCTAGCAGCCTTGGCAGGTCCTACCAAGAGACCCAGTACTTC. The chain uses TRBV7-7 and TRBJ2-5; D gene unclear. The length of the CDR3 is 15 residues. From germline, CDR1 is SSHAT and CDR2 FNYEAQ (reference sequence).

The chain recombines TRBV7-9 with TRBJ2-1; D is ambiguous. The CDR3 has 11 residues. The germline gives CDR1 SEHNR, CDR2 FQNEAQ (reference sequence). The V gene lost 0 bases and the J gene lost 14 bases, with 8 bases spanning the gap. The CDR3 DNA reads as TGTGCCAGCAGCTTAGCGGAGTTGGAGTTCTTC. Its protein product is CASSLAELEFF. Full variable domain (remainder filled in from reference TRBV7-9 and TRBJ2-1): DTGVSQNPRHKITKRGQNVTFRCDPISEHNRLYWYRQTLGQGPEFLTYFQNEAQLEKSRLLSDRFSAERPKGSFSTLEIQRTEQGDSAMYLCASSLAELEFFGPGTRLTVL.

This rearrangement joins TRBV6-7 to TRBJ1-1; D call uncertain. TRBV6-7 counts as an open reading frame of uncertain function. Trimming took 0 bases from V and 4 from J, leaving 12 bases between them. The CDR3 has 15 residues. The DNA of the CDR3 is TGTGCCAGCAGTTACTCCCCGTTGACCGGCACTGAAGCTTTCTTT. Its translation: CASSYSPLTGTEAFF.

A remark on this clonotype: A much larger clonotype is one base distant, so this may be a read error. The chain uses TRBV6-5 and TRBJ1-5, with D unresolved. CDR3 size: 13 residues. The ends were cut back, 5 bases at V and 7 bases at J, with 12 bases in the middle. CDR1 is MNHEY, CDR2 SVGAGI, per germline. The CDR3 sequence: CASSDGQRQPQHF. The CDR3 nucleotides are TGTGCCAGCAGTGACGGGCAGAGACAGCCCCAGCATTTT.

Turning to this clonotype: Just one base apart from a much larger clone, this may be a read error. The chain recombines TRBV6-5 with TRBJ2-1; TRBD2 matches at 8 bases. Germline V CDR1 and CDR2: MNHEY, SVGAGI. V was clipped by 5 bases and J by 7 bases; unmatched bases: 10. The CDR3 length is 15 residues. The CDR3 bases are TGTGCCAGCAGTCCCTCGAGGAGCGGGGGAAATGAGCAGTTCTTC. Translation: CASSPSRSGGNEQFF.

Only a few counts were recorded for this clonotype. This sequence joins TRBV7-9 and TRBJ2-1, with 13 bases matching TRBD2. This CDR3 has 19 amino acids. Trimming removed 7 bases from V and 1 base from J; junction bases left unmatched: 13. Germline V gives CDR1 SEHNR, CDR2 FQNEAQ (reference sequence). CDR3 residues: CASNQHTTSGRRSYNEQFF. The DNA for the CDR3 is TGTGCCAGCAACCAGCACACGACTAGCGGGAGGCGATCCTACAATGAGCAGTTCTTC.

This clonotype appeared once. This chain links TRBV2 with TRBJ2-1; 8 positions agree with TRBD2. The CDR3 runs 13 residues. Unmatched junction bases numbered 5, after V lost 10 bases and J lost 3 bases. CDR1 and CDR2 (germline): SNHLY, FYNNEI. The CDR3 reads CATEREFYNEQFF. Here the CDR3 DNA reads TGTGCCACCGAGCGGGAGTTCTACAATGAGCAGTTCTTC.

The V and J genes are TRBV7-2 and TRBJ2-7, with 8 bases matching TRBD2. Germline CDR1 and CDR2: SGHTA and FQGNSA. This CDR3 spans 17 amino acids. Germline trimming cut 2 bases from V and 0 bases from J; bases unmatched to any gene: 9. CDR3 nucleotide sequence: TGTGCCAGCAGCTTAAGAAACTCGCGGGGGGACTCCTACGAGCAGTACTTC. Its protein is CASSLRNSRGDSYEQYF.

This clonotype was counted at least ten times. The rearrangement links TRBV12-3 or TRBV12-4 to TRBJ1-2; D call uncertain. V was clipped by 3 bases and J by 8 bases, with 16 bases between them. The CDR3 covers 14 residues. CDR3 in DNA: TGTGCCAGCAGTTTTTCGGGCAATCAAAGAGGCTACACCTTC. Its translation is CASSFSGNQRGYTF.

This clonotype was picked up many times. The V and J genes are TRBV27 and TRBJ2-1; D might be TRBD1 or TRBD2, each matching 5 bases. Germline CDR1 and CDR2: MNHEY and SMNVEV (reference sequence). V was clipped by 5 bases and J by 7 bases, with 15 bases between them. The CDR3 runs to 14 residues. The CDR3 coding sequence is TGTGCCAGCAGTACCTCCTCCTGGGGGAATGAGCAGTTCTTC. Translating it yields CASSTSSWGNEQFF.

This clonotype turned up a few times. The chain employs TRBV3-1 and TRBJ1-2; TRBD1 agrees at 7 bases. V trimming: 2 bases; J trimming: 2 bases; junction bases outside the gene matches: 5. Germline assignment: CDR1 LGHDT and CDR2 YNNKEL (reference sequence). The CDR3 covers 15 residues. The CDR3 is CASSQKDRTNYGYTF. For the CDR3, the DNA is TGTGCCAGCAGCCAAAAGGACAGGACCAACTATGGCTACACCTTC.

The rearrangement uses TRBV20-1 and TRBJ1-5, with D unresolved. Trimming removed 6 bases at V and 2 bases at J, with 11 bases between. The CDR3 has 13 residues. Germline V CDR1 and CDR2: DFQATT, SNEGSKA (reference sequence). The CDR3 DNA is TGCAGTGCCGCCCGCCGGGGCAATCAGCCCCAGCATTTT. Encoded protein: CSAARRGNQPQHF.

The rearrangement links TRBV7-9 to TRBJ2-3, with 8 nucleotides matching TRBD2. The V gene's germline CDR1 is SEHNR and CDR2 FQNEAQ (reference sequence). The CDR3 is made up of 14 amino acids. V lost 3 bases and J lost 6; bases outside the gene matches: 5. DNA of the CDR3: TGTGCCAGCAGCTTCCCTAGCGGGCATGATACGCAGTATTTT. This codes for CASSFPSGHDTQYF.

The rearrangement joins TRBV12-3 or TRBV12-4 to TRBJ2-7, with D perhaps TRBD1 (6 bases). V gave up 7 bases and J gave up 0 bases, with 13 bases separating them. The CDR3 is made up of 14 amino acids. Here the CDR3 DNA reads TGTGCCAGCACGCCGGGACACCACTCCTACGAGCAGTACTTC. Amino acid sequence: CASTPGHHSYEQYF.